This TCR beta chain was sequenced for a study of blood T cells in healthy people across ages. V gave up 5 bases and J gave up 2 bases, with 18 bases separating them. The CDR3 sequence is 16 residues long. The germline CDR1 and CDR2 sequences are SGHAT and FQNNGV. Primers used in a second PCR of roughly 6 to 11 cycles were a sample-barcoded 5' primer and a J-beta primer mix. One entry per CDR3 protein results from TCRdb running MiXCR on the 5' RACE reads. The table lists some 1,000,000 distinct CDR3 sequences, less than 25% of them singletons. These same data were also listed under a study on T cells of mothers and their children.

The sequenced sample was blood. This clonotype was obtained from a girl aged 2-10 years in good health. The chain uses TRBV11-2 and TRBJ1-2; D gene unclear. DNA of the CDR3: TGTGCCAGCAGCCGCTGGGCCCTGACACGGAACTATGGCTACACCTTC. Translating gives CASSRWALTRNYGYTF.